Below are 6 T cell receptor beta chains sequenced from a single sample in a study of blood T cell repertoires in COVID-19. The protocol was immunoSEQ multiplex PCR, while the TCRdb copy is restricted to in-frame clones and leaves out a portion. The profile shows about 180,000 clones, about 90% of them singletons. The specimen was PBMCs or T cells enriched from blood (not recorded which). All receptors derive from a woman between 18 and 30 years old who had recovered from COVID-19.

The J gene is TRBJ2-3, the V gene TRBV2; the match to TRBD1 covers 8 bases. Trimming at V came to 8 bases and at J to 6 bases, leaving 7 bases not matched to a gene. CDR3 length: 13 residues. Germline values: CDR1 SNHLY, CDR2 FYNNEI. The DNA of the CDR3 is TGTGCCAGCGGCGGACAGGGCGCCGATACGCAGTATTTT. This translates into CASGGQGADTQYF.

The rearrangement links TRBV6-5 to TRBJ2-3; a weak D match, TRBD2 (5 bases). V lost 2 bases to trimming and J lost 4 bases, with 16 bases between them. Germline V gene lookup returns CDR1 MNHEY and CDR2 SVGAGI. The CDR3 has 16 amino acids. The CDR3 is CASSYDRSSPADTQYF. For the CDR3, the DNA is TGTGCCAGCAGTTACGATCGGTCTAGCCCAGCAGATACGCAGTATTTT.

This sequence joins TRBV7-2 and TRBJ2-7; D unresolved. V lost 2 bases and J lost 0, with 8 bases in between. The CDR3 runs to 14 residues. From germline, CDR1 is SGHTA and CDR2 FQGNSA. The CDR3 nucleotides are TGTGCCAGCAGCTTATCTTTTAGCTCCTACGAGCAGTACTTC. Its translation is CASSLSFSSYEQYF.

The chain recombines TRBV27 with TRBJ2-5, with D hard to call. The CDR3 contains 14 residues. The V and J ends lost 2 bases and 7 bases respectively, with 14 bases between them. Germline loops: CDR1 MNHEY, CDR2 SMNVEV (reference sequence). Here the CDR3 DNA reads TGTGCCAGCAGTTTAAGTATGGTCCGCGGGACCCAGTACTTC. Translated, it gives CASSLSMVRGTQYF.

The CDR3 bases are TGTGCCAGCAGCCGAGGGACTTCCGTCGACGGTGAAAAACTGTTTTTT. It encodes CASSRGTSVDGEKLFF. The V call is TRBV5-4, the J call TRBJ1-4; D possibly corresponds to TRBD1 (5 bases). Trimming stripped 4 bases from V and 7 bases from J, with 20 bases between. Germline CDR1 and CDR2: SGHNT and YYREEE (reference sequence). There are 16 residues in the CDR3.

The rearrangement uses TRBV5-1 and TRBJ1-2; possibly TRBD1 for D (5 bases). The germline V and J ends were trimmed by 4 bases and 1 base, with 17 bases remaining between them. The length of the CDR3 is 16 residues. In germline, CDR1 is SGHRS, CDR2 YFSETQ. This CDR3 reads CASSPGPLDSNYGYTF. DNA for the CDR3: TGCGCCAGCAGCCCTGGCCCCCTAGACAGTAACTATGGCTACACCTTC.